Sequencing of this T cell receptor beta chain was carried out in a study of cytomegalovirus exposure and HLA in healthy donors. Findings and caveats of the study: The investigators catalogued 164 TCR beta chains as cytomegalovirus-associated. Later work showed greater clonal expansion in HLA-associated TCR beta chains than in equally common others.

Trimming took off 4 bases at V and 6 bases at J, with 9 bases between the two ends. The CDR3 covers 12 residues. The germline CDR1 and CDR2 sequences are SQVTM and ANQGSEA. A multiplex PCR was run with 60 Vbeta primers and 13 Jbeta primers. Assay: immunoSEQ multiplex PCR; the TCRdb copy retains only in-frame clones and omits some. The table shows about 140,000 clones, with around 80% occurring only once. On this clone: The antigen is undetermined.

The clonotype comes from a man in his late teens or twenties in good health and CMV-seropositive. The sample was PBMCs. The gene calls are TRBV29-1 and TRBJ1-4; perhaps TRBD1 as D (6 bases). The CDR3 spells CSVGRGDEKLFF. DNA of the CDR3: TGCAGCGTTGGCAGGGGTGATGAAAAACTGTTTTTT.